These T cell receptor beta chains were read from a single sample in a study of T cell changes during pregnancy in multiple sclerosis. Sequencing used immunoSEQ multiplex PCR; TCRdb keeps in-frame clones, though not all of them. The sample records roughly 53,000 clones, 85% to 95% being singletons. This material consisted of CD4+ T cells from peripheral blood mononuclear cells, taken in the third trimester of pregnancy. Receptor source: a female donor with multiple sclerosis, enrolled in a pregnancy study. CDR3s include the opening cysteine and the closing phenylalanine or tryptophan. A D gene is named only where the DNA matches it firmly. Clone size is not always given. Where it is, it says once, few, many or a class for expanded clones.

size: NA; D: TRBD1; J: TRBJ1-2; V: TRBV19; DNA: TGTGCCAGTAGTTCCTCCTCCCGGGACAGGGTCAGCGGCTACACCTTC; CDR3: CASSSSSRDRVSGYTF
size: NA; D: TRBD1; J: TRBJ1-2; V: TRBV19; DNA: TGTGCCAGTAGTATCCCGGACAGGGGGAGGTATGGCTACACCTTC; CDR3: CASSIPDRGRYGYTF
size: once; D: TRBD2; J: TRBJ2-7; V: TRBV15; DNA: TGTGCCACCAGCAGAGATCGGGGGGGGTTCTACGAGCAGTACTTC; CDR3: CATSRDRGGFYEQYF
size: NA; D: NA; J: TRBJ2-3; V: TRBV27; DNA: TGTGCCAGCAGTTTAGACCAGGCCACAGATACGCAGTATTTT; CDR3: CASSLDQATDTQYF
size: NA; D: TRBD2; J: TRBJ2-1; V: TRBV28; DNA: TGTGCCACCCATTTGCGGGGGTATGAGCAGTTCTTC; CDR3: CATHLRGYEQFF
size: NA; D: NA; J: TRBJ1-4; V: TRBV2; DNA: TGTGCCAGCAACCCACAGTCGACTAATGAAAAACTGTTTTTT; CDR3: CASNPQSTNEKLFF
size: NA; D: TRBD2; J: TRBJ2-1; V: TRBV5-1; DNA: TGCGCCAGCAGCTTGAGACTAGCGGGAGGGCCGTTGAATGAGCAGTTCTTC; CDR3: CASSLRLAGGPLNEQFF
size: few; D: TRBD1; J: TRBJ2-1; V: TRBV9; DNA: TGTGCCAGCAGCCCCCGGACAGGGGGCTACAATGAGCAGTTCTTC; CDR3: CASSPRTGGYNEQFF
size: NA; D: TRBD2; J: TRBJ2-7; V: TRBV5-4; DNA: TGTGCCAGCAGCCCACGGACTAGCGGGGGCTACGAGCAGTACTTC; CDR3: CASSPRTSGGYEQYF
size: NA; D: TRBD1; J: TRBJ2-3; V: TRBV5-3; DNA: TGTGCCAGAAGCCACCGGGACAGGTGGGATACGCAGTATTTT; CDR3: CARSHRDRWDTQYF
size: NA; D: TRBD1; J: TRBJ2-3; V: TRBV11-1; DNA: TGTGCCAGCAGCTCCCCCGCCGGACAGGGGGCGCAAGATACGCAGTATTTT; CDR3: CASSSPAGQGAQDTQYF
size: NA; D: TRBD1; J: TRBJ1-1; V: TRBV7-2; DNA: TGTGCCAGCAGCTTAACAGGGGGAACTGAAGCTTTCTTT; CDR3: CASSLTGGTEAFF
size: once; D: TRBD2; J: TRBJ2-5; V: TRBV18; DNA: TGTGCCAGCTCAGTTAGACTAGCGATACAAGAGACCCAGTACTTC; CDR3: CASSVRLAIQETQYF
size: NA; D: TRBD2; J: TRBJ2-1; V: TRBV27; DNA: TGTGCCAGCATGCTAGCGGGAGGGCCCTACAATGAGCAGTTCTTC; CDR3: CASMLAGGPYNEQFF